The clone carrying this TCR beta chain was detected ten times or more. This specimen comes from a study of CD8+CD57+ T cells in acquired aplastic anemia. The template used for profiling TCR beta VDJ and CDR3 was genomic DNA. MiXCR was run by TCRdb on the reads, yielding one entry per CDR3 protein. Counted here are around 200,000 distinct CDR3 sequences, approximately 48% occurring once; the ten biggest clones make up more than 1.5%. In patients chosen for sequencing, flow cytometry had shown CD8+CD57+ cell expansion. CDR3 size: 15 residues. Germline CDR1 MNHEY, CDR2 SMNVEV (reference sequence). V shed 5 bases, J shed 4 bases, and the junction held 4 bases outside the gene matches.

The origin of this receptor is a human donor with aplastic anemia. Sequencing was carried out using sorted CD4+, CD8+, or CD8+CD57+ T cells (not recorded which) from PBMCs. This rearrangement joins TRBV27 to TRBJ1-5; 11 bases map to TRBD1. The CDR3 is CASSRGTGGNQPQHF. As DNA, the CDR3 is TGTGCCAGCAGTCGGGGGACAGGGGGGAATCAGCCCCAGCATTTT.